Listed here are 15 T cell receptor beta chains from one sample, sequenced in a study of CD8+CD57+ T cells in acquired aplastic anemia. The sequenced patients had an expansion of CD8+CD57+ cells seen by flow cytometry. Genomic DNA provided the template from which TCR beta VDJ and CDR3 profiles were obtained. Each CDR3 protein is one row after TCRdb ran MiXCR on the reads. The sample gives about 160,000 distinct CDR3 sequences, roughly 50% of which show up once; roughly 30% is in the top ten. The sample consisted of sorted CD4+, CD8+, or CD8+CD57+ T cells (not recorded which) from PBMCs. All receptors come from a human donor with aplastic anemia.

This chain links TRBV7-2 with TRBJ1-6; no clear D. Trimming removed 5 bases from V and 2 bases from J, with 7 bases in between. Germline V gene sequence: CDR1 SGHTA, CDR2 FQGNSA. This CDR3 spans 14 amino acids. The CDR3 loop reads CASSPTPYNSPLHF. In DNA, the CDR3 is TGTGCCAGCAGCCCTACCCCCTATAATTCACCCCTCCACTTT. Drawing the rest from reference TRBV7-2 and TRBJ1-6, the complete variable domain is GAGVSQSPSNKVTEKGKDVELRCDPISGHTALYWYRQSLGQGLEFLIYFQGNSAPDKSGLPSDRFSAERTGGSVSTLTIQRTQQEDSAVYLCASSPTPYNSPLHFGNGTRLTVT.

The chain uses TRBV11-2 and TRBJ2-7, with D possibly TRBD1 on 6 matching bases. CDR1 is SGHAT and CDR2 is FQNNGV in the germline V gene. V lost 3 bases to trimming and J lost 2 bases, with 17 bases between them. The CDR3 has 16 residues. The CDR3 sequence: CASSLQYGTQTYEQYF. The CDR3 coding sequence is TGTGCCAGCAGCTTGCAATACGGGACACAAACCTACGAGCAGTACTTC.

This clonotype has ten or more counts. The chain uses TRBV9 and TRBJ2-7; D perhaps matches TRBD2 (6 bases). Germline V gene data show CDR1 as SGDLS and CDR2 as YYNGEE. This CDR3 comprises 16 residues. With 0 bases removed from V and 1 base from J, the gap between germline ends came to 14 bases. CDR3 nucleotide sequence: TGTGCCAGCAGCGTAGGAGCGCAGACTAGATCCTACGAGCAGTACTTC. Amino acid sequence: CASSVGAQTRSYEQYF.

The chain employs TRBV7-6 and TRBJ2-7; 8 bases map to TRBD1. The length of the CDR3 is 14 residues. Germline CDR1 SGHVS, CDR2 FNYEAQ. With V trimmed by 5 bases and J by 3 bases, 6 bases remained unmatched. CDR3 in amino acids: CASSPTGQVYEQYF. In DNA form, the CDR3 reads TGTGCCAGCAGCCCCACGGGACAGGTCTACGAGCAGTACTTC.

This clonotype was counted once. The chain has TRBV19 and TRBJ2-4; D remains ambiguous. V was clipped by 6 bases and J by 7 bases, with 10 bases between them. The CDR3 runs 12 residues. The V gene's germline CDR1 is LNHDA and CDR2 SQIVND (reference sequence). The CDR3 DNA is TGTGCCAGTAGCTACTCCGGGAACATTCAGTACTTC. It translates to CASSYSGNIQYF. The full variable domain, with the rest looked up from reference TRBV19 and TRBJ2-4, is DGGITQSPKYLFRKEGQNVTLSCEQNLNHDAMYWYRQDPGQGLRLIYYSQIVNDFQKGDIAEGYSVSREKKESFPLTVTSAQKNPTAFYLCASSYSGNIQYFGAGTRLSVL.

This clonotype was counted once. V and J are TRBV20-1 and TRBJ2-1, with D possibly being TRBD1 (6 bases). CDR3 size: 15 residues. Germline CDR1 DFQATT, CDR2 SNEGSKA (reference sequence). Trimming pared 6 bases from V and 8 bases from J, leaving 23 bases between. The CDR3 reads CSAPTGIGLTDEQFF. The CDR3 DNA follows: TGCAGTGCCCCTACAGGGATAGGGCTTACAGATGAGCAGTTCTTC.

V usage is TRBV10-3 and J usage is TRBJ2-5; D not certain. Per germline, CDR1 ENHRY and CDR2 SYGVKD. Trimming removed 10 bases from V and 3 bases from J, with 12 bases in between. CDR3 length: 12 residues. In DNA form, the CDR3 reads TGTGCCACGCGAAAGTCCGAAGAGACCCAGTACTTC. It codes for CATRKSEETQYF.

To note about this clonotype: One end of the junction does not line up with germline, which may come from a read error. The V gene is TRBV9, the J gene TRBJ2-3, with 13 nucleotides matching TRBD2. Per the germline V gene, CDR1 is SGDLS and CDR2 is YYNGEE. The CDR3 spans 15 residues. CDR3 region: CASSVGLAGAYTQYF. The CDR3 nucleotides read TGTGCCAGCAGTGTAGGACTAGCGGGAGCATATACGCAGTATTTT.

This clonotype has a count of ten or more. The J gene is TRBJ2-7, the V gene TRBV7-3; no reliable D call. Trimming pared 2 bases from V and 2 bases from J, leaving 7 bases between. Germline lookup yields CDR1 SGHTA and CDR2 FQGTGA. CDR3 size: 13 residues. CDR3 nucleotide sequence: TGTGCCAGCAGCTTAGAGCCCGCCTACGAGCAGTACTTC. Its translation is CASSLEPAYEQYF. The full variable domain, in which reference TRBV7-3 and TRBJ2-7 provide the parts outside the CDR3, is GAGVSQTPSNKVTEKGKYVELRCDPISGHTALYWYRQSLGQGPEFLIYFQGTGAADDSGLPNDRFFAVRPEGSVSTLKIQRTERGDSAVYLCASSLEPAYEQYFGPGTRLTVT.

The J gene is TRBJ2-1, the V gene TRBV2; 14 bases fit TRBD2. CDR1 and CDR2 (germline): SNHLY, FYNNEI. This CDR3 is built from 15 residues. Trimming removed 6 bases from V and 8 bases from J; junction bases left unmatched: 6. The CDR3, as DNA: TGTGCCAGCAGACCCGGGACTAGCGGGAGATATGAGCAGTTCTTC. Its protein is CASRPGTSGRYEQFF.

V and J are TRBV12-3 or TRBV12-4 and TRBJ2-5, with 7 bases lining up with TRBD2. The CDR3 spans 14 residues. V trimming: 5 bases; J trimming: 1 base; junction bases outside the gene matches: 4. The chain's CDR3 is CASSPSSGQETQYF. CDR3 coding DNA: TGTGCCAGCAGTCCTTCTAGCGGCCAAGAGACCCAGTACTTC.

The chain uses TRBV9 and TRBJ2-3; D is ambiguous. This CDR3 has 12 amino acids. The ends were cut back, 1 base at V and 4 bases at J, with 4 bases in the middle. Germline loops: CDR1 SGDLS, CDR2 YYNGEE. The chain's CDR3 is CASSVPADTQYF. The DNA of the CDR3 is TGTGCCAGCAGCGTACCAGCAGATACGCAGTATTTT.

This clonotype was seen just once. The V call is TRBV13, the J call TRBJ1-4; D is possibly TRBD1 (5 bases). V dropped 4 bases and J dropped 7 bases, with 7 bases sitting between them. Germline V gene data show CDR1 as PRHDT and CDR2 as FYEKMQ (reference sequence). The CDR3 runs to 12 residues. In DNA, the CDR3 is TGTGCCAGCAGCTGGGACCTTGAAAAACTGTTTTTT. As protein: CASSWDLEKLFF. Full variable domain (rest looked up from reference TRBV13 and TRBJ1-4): AAGVIQSPRHLIKEKRETATLKCYPIPRHDTVYWYQQGPGQDPQFLISFYEKMQSDKGSIPDRFSAQQFSDYHSELNMSSLELGDSALYFCASSWDLEKLFFGSGTQLSVL.

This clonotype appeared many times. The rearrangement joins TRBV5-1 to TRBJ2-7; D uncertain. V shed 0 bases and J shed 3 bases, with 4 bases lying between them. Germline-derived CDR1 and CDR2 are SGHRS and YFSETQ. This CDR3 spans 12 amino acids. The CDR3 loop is CASSLVGYEQYF. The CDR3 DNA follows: TGCGCCAGCAGCTTGGTGGGCTACGAGCAGTACTTC.

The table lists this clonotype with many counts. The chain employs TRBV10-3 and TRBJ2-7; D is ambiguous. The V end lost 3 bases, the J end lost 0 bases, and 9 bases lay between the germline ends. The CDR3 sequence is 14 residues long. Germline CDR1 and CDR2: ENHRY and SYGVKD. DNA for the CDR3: TGTGCCATCAGTGAAGGCCAAAACTCCTACGAGCAGTACTTC. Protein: CAISEGQNSYEQYF.